This T cell receptor (beta chain) was sequenced in a study of tumor-infiltrating lymphocytes in primary liver carcinoma. Whole-study context: These were node-negative, non-metastatic T1-T3 tumors of roughly 4 to 10 cm. Study observations and caveats: All five tumor regions shared only about 7-25% of top clones. Tumor region pairs showed greater overlap than either tumor-adjacent or tumor-blood pairs did.

Researchers generated TCR beta cDNA from approximately 520 ng of total RNA, relying on a constant-region primer. Library construction for TCR beta comprised three nested multiplex PCR rounds performed with slightly modified ARM-PCR. TRBV1-TRBV30 forward and Cbeta reverse primers drove the first two roughly 10-cycle rounds. TCRdb called the multiplex PCR reads again in MiXCR, with one record for every CDR3 protein. The data show some 120,000 distinct CDR3 sequences, around 62% seen once. The CDR3 has 15 residues. Unsorted bulk tissue, roughly 20-32 mg of it, served as the source for co-extraction of RNA and DNA. Whichever tumor sample was examined, it had over 80% viable tumor cells. Concerning this clonotype: Its specificity is unknown. A much larger clone sits a single nucleotide away, making a read error possible.

The source is an older woman with primary liver carcinoma and hepatitis B virus infection. This chain uses TRBV12-3 or TRBV12-4 with TRBJ2-3, with 8 bases fitting TRBD1. The sample comprised liver tumor tissue from sampling region 1. Subset noted: tumor region T1, superior pole. As DNA, the CDR3 is TGTGTCAGCAGTTTTTCAGGGGGCCGCACAGATACGCAGTATTTT. This translates into CVSSFSGGRTDTQYF.